This TCR beta chain is drawn from a study of blood T cells in healthy people across ages. This CDR3 spans 16 amino acids. With V trimmed by 3 bases and J by 2 bases, 4 bases remained unmatched. Germline V gives CDR1 KGHSH, CDR2 LQKENI. A J-beta primer mix and a sample-barcoded 5' primer were used in a second PCR of about 7 to 12 cycles. Through a template-switch adaptor with 12 random nucleotides, each cDNA molecule received a tag. In TCRdb, the 5' RACE reads were re-called with MiXCR into one record per CDR3 protein. The table lists 500,000 to 700,000 distinct CDR3 sequences, 25% to 30% of them singletons. Isolated per sample were at least 6 million PBMCs. The amount of total RNA extracted per sample was at least 5.5 micrograms. This clonotype was observed many times. What it binds is not known. Whole-study results and caveats: The CMV status of each donor remained undetermined, and this could have confounded shifts in expanded clonotypes.

The chain recombines TRBV18 with TRBJ2-5; 12 bases are shared with TRBD1. This sequence was found in an elderly woman in good health. The sequencing input was blood. CDR3 amino acids: CASSPGQGARQETQYF. The CDR3 coding sequence is TGTGCCAGCTCACCGGGACAGGGGGCGCGGCAAGAGACCCAGTACTTC.